This entry lists 24 T cell receptor beta chains sequenced from one sample in a study of T cell responses to AZD1222 COVID-19 vaccine. Using immunoSEQ multiplex PCR, the repertoire was profiled, and TCRdb retains in-frame clones only, with some absent. The sample includes fewer than 150,000 clones, approximately 89% of them seen just once. The source was peripheral blood, collected on day 0 of AZD1222 vaccination. These receptors all stem from an adult in good health.

The chain recombines TRBV7-9 with TRBJ1-1, with 10 bases lining up with TRBD1. This CDR3 spans 13 amino acids. Germline lookup yields CDR1 SEHNR and CDR2 FQNEAQ (reference sequence). The V gene end was trimmed by 9 bases and the J gene end by 2 bases; junction bases not matched to a gene: 3. DNA of the CDR3: TGTGCCAGTCGGACAGGGGGAAACACTGAAGCTTTCTTT. Protein sequence: CASRTGGNTEAFF.

CDR3 region: CASSYSTAGADIQYF. CDR3 sequence (DNA): TGTGCCAGCAGTTACTCGACGGCGGGCGCAGACATTCAGTACTTC. The J gene is TRBJ2-4, the V gene TRBV6-2 or TRBV6-3; D is perhaps TRBD2 (5 bases). CDR1 and CDR2 (germline): MNHEY, SVGEGT. Trimming cost V 0 bases and J 8 bases, with 14 bases left between them. The CDR3 covers 15 residues.

The chain combines TRBV6-5 with TRBJ1-3; 7 nucleotides align to TRBD1. The germline V gene has CDR1 MNHEY and CDR2 SVGAGI. J gave up 2 bases and V 8 bases, and 6 bases lay outside the gene matches. The CDR3 has 14 amino acids. The CDR3 region is CASGIGQAGNTIYF. As DNA, the CDR3 is TGTGCCAGCGGCATAGGACAGGCTGGAAACACCATATATTTT.

The chain is built from TRBV7-6 and TRBJ2-7; 7 positions agree with TRBD1. CDR1 and CDR2 (germline): SGHVS, FNYEAQ. This CDR3 comprises 15 residues. The trim removed 1 base at V and 2 bases at J, leaving 5 bases unmatched. CDR3 residues: CASSLGGTATYEQYF. CDR3 DNA: TGTGCCAGCAGCTTAGGGGGGACAGCAACCTACGAGCAGTACTTC. The full variable domain, rest sourced from reference TRBV7-6 and TRBJ2-7, is GAGVSQSPRYKVTKRGQDVALRCDPISGHVSLYWYRQALGQGPEFLTYFNYEAQQDKSGLPNDRFSAERPEGSISTLTIQRTEQRDSAMYRCASSLGGTATYEQYFGPGTRLTVT.

Here the CDR3 reads CASSHVNATPTLRPQHF. CDR3 nucleotide sequence: TGTGCCAGCAGCCACGTGAATGCGACACCGACCTTGAGGCCCCAGCATTTT. This chain connects TRBV21-1 to TRBJ1-5; TRBD1 is the table's D call, not checked against the DNA. TRBV21-1 is a documented pseudogene. This CDR3 comprises 17 residues.

V and J are TRBV5-1 and TRBJ2-2; D possibly matches TRBD1 or TRBD2 (5 bases each). The CDR3 spans 15 residues. V was cut by 4 bases and J by 0 bases, with 10 bases left in between. Germline assignment: CDR1 SGHRS and CDR2 YFSETQ. The CDR3 sequence is CASSEGPPNTGELFF. As DNA, the CDR3 is TGCGCCAGCAGCGAGGGGCCTCCGAACACCGGGGAGCTGTTTTTT.

This chain uses TRBV27 with TRBJ2-1; 12 bases agree with TRBD1. J lost 4 bases, V lost 8 bases, and 6 bases had no gene match. CDR3 length: 15 residues. Germline CDR1 and CDR2: MNHEY and SMNVEV (reference sequence). The CDR3 nucleotides read TGTGCCAGCGCTAGGGACAGGGGGCGTTACAATGAGCAGTTCTTC. Amino acid sequence: CASARDRGRYNEQFF.

The chain employs TRBV7-9 and TRBJ2-2, with D possibly matching TRBD2 (6 bases). CDR1 is SEHNR and CDR2 is FQNEAQ in the germline V gene (reference sequence). V was trimmed by 1 base and J by 3 bases, leaving 15 bases between them. The CDR3 runs 17 residues. CDR3: CASSLEAGRPYTGELFF. CDR3 nucleotide sequence: TGTGCCAGCAGCTTAGAGGCGGGGAGGCCGTACACCGGGGAGCTGTTTTTT.

This chain connects TRBV24-1 to TRBJ1-1; D gene uncertain. The CDR3 totals 16 residues. V lost 3 bases and J lost 4, with 17 bases in between. Germline V lookup: CDR1 KGHDR, CDR2 SFDVKD. The DNA of the CDR3 is TGTGCCACCAGTGATAAATCCTGGGCTGTTGGCACTGAAGCTTTCTTT. Its translation is CATSDKSWAVGTEAFF.

In its sample, this clone was seen once. V usage is TRBV2 and J usage is TRBJ1-1; a possible D gene is TRBD1 (5 bases). CDR1 is SNHLY, CDR2 FYNNEI, per germline. The CDR3 has 15 amino acids. V was pared by 10 bases and J by 1 base, with 19 bases between. The CDR3 protein is CAIPRPGGGNTEAFF. CDR3 nucleotide sequence: TGTGCCATCCCCCGGCCCGGCGGGGGGAACACTGAAGCTTTCTTT.

The V and J genes are TRBV5-1 and TRBJ2-1; 14 bases fit TRBD2. With 0 bases clipped from V and 4 bases from J, the junction kept 6 bases outside the gene matches. From germline, CDR1 is SGHRS and CDR2 YFSETQ. The CDR3 is 18 residues long. CDR3 residues: CASSLATGLAGVYNEQFF. The CDR3 DNA is TGCGCCAGCAGCTTGGCCACGGGACTAGCGGGGGTTTACAATGAGCAGTTCTTC.

The J gene is TRBJ1-3, the V gene TRBV30, with a possible D match to TRBD1 (6 bases). Trimming pared 7 bases from V and 1 base from J, leaving 17 bases between. Germline CDR1 is GTSNPN and CDR2 is SVGIG (reference sequence). The CDR3 runs to 15 residues. This CDR3 is CAFWGRGQSGNTIYF. CDR3 coding DNA: TGTGCCTTTTGGGGCAGGGGTCAGTCTGGAAACACCATATATTTT.

V and J are TRBV7-2 and TRBJ2-7; TRBD1 matches at 7 bases. In germline, CDR1 is SGHTA, CDR2 FQGNSA. The length of the CDR3 is 17 residues. Trimming at V came to 5 bases and at J to 0 bases, leaving 13 bases not matched to a gene. DNA for the CDR3: TGTGCCAGCAGCCCCTCATGGTTCCGGGACAGCTCCTACGAGCAGTACTTC. Translation: CASSPSWFRDSSYEQYF.

This chain connects TRBV5-1 to TRBJ1-1, with D possibly matching TRBD1 (6 bases). There are 13 residues in the CDR3. The V end was cut by 0 bases, the J end by 10 bases, with 13 bases between. Germline V gives CDR1 SGHRS, CDR2 YFSETQ. CDR3 nucleotide sequence: TGCGCCAGCAGCTTGGAGCCCAGGGGACCAGCTTTCTTT. Translation: CASSLEPRGPAFF.

The chain links TRBV28 to TRBJ1-4; 9 bases fit TRBD1. Germline V gene lookup returns CDR1 MDHEN and CDR2 SYDVKM. The CDR3 has 16 amino acids. The V gene end was trimmed by 5 bases and the J gene end by 0 bases; junction bases not matched to a gene: 4. The CDR3 DNA follows: TGTGCCAGCAGTCCCGGGACAGGGCCAACTAATGAAAAACTGTTTTTT. It is translated as CASSPGTGPTNEKLFF.

This chain uses TRBV5-6 with TRBJ2-4, with a weak D call TRBD2 (6 bases). The V gene's germline CDR1 is SGHDT and CDR2 YYEEEE. The V end was cut by 4 bases, the J end by 0 bases, with 17 bases between. The CDR3 extends over 17 amino acids. CDR3 sequence (DNA): TGTGCCAGCAGCGATGGACGGAGGGCCCGAGCCAAAAACATTCAGTACTTC. It translates to CASSDGRRARAKNIQYF.

The table lists this clone with a few counts. The chain employs TRBV15 and TRBJ2-2; D uncertain. Germline V gene sequence: CDR1 LNHNV, CDR2 YYDKDF (reference sequence). The CDR3 is made up of 13 amino acids. The V end was cut by 3 bases, the J end by 8 bases, with 10 bases between. The CDR3 spells CATSRNENGELFF. The CDR3 nucleotides are TGTGCCACCAGCAGGAACGAGAATGGGGAGCTGTTTTTT. Full variable domain (remainder filled in from reference TRBV15 and TRBJ2-2): DAMVIQNPRYQVTQFGKPVTLSCSQTLNHNVMYWYQQKSSQAPKLLFHYYDKDFNNEADTPDNFQSRRPNTSFCFLDIRSPGLGDTAMYLCATSRNENGELFFGEGSRLTVL.

The CDR3 DNA follows: TGTGCCAGCAGCCCAGCCCCGAAGGGGACACCTAAAGCTTTCTTT. It encodes CASSPAPKGTPKAFF. The genes are TRBV11-1 and TRBJ1-1; D may be TRBD1 (6 bases). The CDR3 consists of 15 residues. V was trimmed by 5 bases and J by 9 bases, leaving 22 bases between them. The germline V gene encodes CDR1 SGHAT and CDR2 FQDESV (reference sequence).

This chain uses TRBV4-1 with TRBJ2-1; TRBD2 is a possible D gene (5 bases). Germline CDR1 is MGHRA and CDR2 is YSYEKL. The CDR3 is made up of 16 amino acids. Trimming left V 2 bases short and J 4 bases short, with 15 bases between. This CDR3 reads CASSQRFSRGYNEQFF. CDR3 bases: TGCGCCAGCAGCCAAAGATTTTCCCGGGGATACAATGAGCAGTTCTTC.

This clone was seen once. As DNA, the CDR3 is TGTGCCAGCAGCTTAGCCAGCGCAACCTACAATGAGCAGTTCTTC. Its translation: CASSLASATYNEQFF. The chain is built from TRBV7-8 and TRBJ2-1; D is unclear. V was cut by 0 bases and J by 2 bases, with 8 bases left in between. CDR3 length: 15 amino acids. Germline V gives CDR1 SGHVS, CDR2 FQNEAQ. Drawing the rest from reference TRBV7-8 and TRBJ2-1, the complete variable domain is GAGVSQSPRYKVAKRGQDVALRCDPISGHVSLFWYQQALGQGPEFLTYFQNEAQLDKSGLPSDRFFAERPEGSVSTLKIQRTQQEDSAVYLCASSLASATYNEQFFGPGTRLTVL.

V usage is TRBV3-1 (or the pseudogene TRBV3-2) and J usage is TRBJ1-1; no clear D gene. This CDR3 spans 13 amino acids. Germline CDR1 reads LGHDT; CDR2 reads YNNKEL (reference sequence). V gave up 4 bases and J gave up 3 bases, with 9 bases separating them. This CDR3 reads CASSLGRHTEAFF. The CDR3 DNA follows: TGTGCCAGCAGCCTGGGAAGACACACTGAAGCTTTCTTT.

This clone has a handful of counts. The junction departs from the called germline gene at one end, perhaps through a read error. The CDR3 nucleotides read TGTGCCAGCAATTACAGGGGGAATTGGGGGAACACTGAAGCTTTCTTT. Amino acids: CASNYRGNWGNTEAFF. The chain has TRBV6-6 and TRBJ1-1; 8 nucleotides match TRBD1. The germline V gene encodes CDR1 MNHNY and CDR2 SVGAGI (reference sequence). The CDR3 consists of 16 residues.

V usage is TRBV10-2 and J usage is TRBJ1-1; no firm D call. This CDR3 region has 15 residues. Germline CDR1 WSHSY, CDR2 SAAADI. The ends were cut back, 0 bases at V and 4 bases at J, with 12 bases in the middle. The CDR3, as DNA: TGCGCCAGCAGTGAGTCCATATCGGCATTCACTGAAGCTTTCTTT. It encodes CASSESISAFTEAFF.

The rearrangement uses TRBV6-2 or TRBV6-3 and TRBJ2-7; TRBD2 matches at 11 bases. The J segment lost 4 bases and the V segment lost 3 bases, leaving 2 bases of the junction unmatched. Looked up from germline, CDR1 is MNHEY and CDR2 is SVGEGT. CDR3 size: 14 residues. In DNA form, the CDR3 reads TGTGCCAGCAGTTATTCTAGCGGGGGGTACGAGCAGTACTTC. Translated, it gives CASSYSSGGYEQYF.